Below are 4 T cell receptor beta chains sequenced from a single sample in a study of molecular identifiers for immune sequencing clone quantification. In TCRdb, the PCR reads were re-called with MiXCR into one record per CDR3 protein. This sample has around 65,000 distinct CDR3 sequences, with roughly 17% found just once. Sequencing was carried out using naive CD8+ T cells from blood, with Jurkat cell RNA spiked in. Regarding subset: FACS-sorted CD8+CD4-CCR7+CD45RA+ naive T cells. These receptors all stem from a human donor in good health. Some libraries in this study had Jurkat cell RNA spiked in.

This clonotype was found many times. This chain joins TRBV7-9 and TRBJ2-3; a weak D match, TRBD2 (6 bases). Germline CDR1 is SEHNR and CDR2 is FQNEAQ (reference sequence). V was cut by 7 bases and J by 0 bases, with 14 bases left in between. The CDR3 has 15 residues. CDR3 bases: TGTGCCAGCACCAGCTGGAGGGCTAGCACAGATACGCAGTATTTT. Amino acids: CASTSWRASTDTQYF.

The table lists this clonotype with many counts. The V gene is TRBV7-9, the J gene TRBJ2-3; D gene ambiguous. Germline lookup yields CDR1 SEHNR and CDR2 FQNEAQ (reference sequence). CDR3 length: 14 residues. The V gene lost 0 bases and the J gene lost 4 bases, with 8 bases spanning the gap. The CDR3 is CASSLADLADTQYF. CDR3 nucleotides: TGTGCCAGCAGCTTAGCGGACCTGGCAGATACGCAGTATTTT.

Many counts were recorded for this clonotype. V gene TRBV11-2 combines with J gene TRBJ2-4; no clear D. The germline V gene has CDR1 SGHAT and CDR2 FQNNGV. Trimming pared 5 bases from V and 7 bases from J, leaving 18 bases between. This CDR3 spans 15 amino acids. The DNA of the CDR3 is TGTGCCAGCAGCATTCACTTAGGGCCCCAGAACATTCAGTACTTC. This encodes CASSIHLGPQNIQYF.

At least ten counts were recorded for this clonotype. This rearrangement joins TRBV7-9 to TRBJ2-3; D remains ambiguous. Germline lookup yields CDR1 SEHNR and CDR2 FQNEAQ (reference sequence). This CDR3 is built from 13 residues. V was trimmed by 6 bases and J by 5 bases, leaving 12 bases between them. In DNA form, the CDR3 reads TGTGCCAGCAGTCCCCGTACCCTAGATACGCAGTATTTT. This sequence encodes CASSPRTLDTQYF.